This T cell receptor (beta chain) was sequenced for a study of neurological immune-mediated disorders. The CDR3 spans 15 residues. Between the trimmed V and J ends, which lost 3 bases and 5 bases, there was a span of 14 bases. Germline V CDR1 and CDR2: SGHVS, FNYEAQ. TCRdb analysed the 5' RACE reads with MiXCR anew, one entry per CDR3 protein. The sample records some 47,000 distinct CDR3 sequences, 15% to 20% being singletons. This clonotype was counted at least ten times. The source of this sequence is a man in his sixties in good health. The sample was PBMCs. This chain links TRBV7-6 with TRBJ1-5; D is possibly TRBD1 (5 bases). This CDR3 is CASSLGYGDYQPQHF. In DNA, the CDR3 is TGTGCCAGCAGCTTGGGCTACGGGGACTATCAGCCCCAGCATTTT.